This T cell receptor (beta chain) was sequenced in a study of immune cell composition in non-small cell lung cancer. Study background: Lung adenocarcinoma or squamous carcinoma made up most tumours. Study outcomes and limitations: Squamous carcinomas (approximately 75%) more often had tumour-associated clones >0.5% than adenocarcinomas (around 35%).

Data came from immunoSEQ multiplex PCR; TCRdb stores just in-frame clones and leaves some out. Among approximately 9,800 clones listed, approximately 70% were seen once. As regards this clone: Its antigen is undetermined.

Trimming at V came to 3 bases and at J to 8 bases, leaving 10 bases not matched to a gene. The CDR3 has 16 amino acids. The germline V gene encodes CDR1 SGHDT and CDR2 YYEEEE. The TCR originated in a human donor with non-small cell lung cancer. The chain recombines TRBV5-6 with TRBJ2-1, with 11 bases fitting TRBD1. The sample was lung tumor tissue. CDR3 residues: CASSSWDRGWWDEQFF. In nucleotides, the CDR3 is TGTGCCAGCAGCTCGTGGGACAGGGGGTGGTGGGATGAGCAGTTCTTC. Full variable domain (missing parts from reference TRBV5-6 and TRBJ2-1): DAGVTQSPTHLIKTRGQQVTLRCSPKSGHDTVSWYQQALGQGPQFIFQYYEEEERQRGNFPDRFSGHQFPNYSSELNVNALLLGDSALYLCASSSWDRGWWDEQFFGPGTRLTVL.